The next 18 T cell receptor beta chains were all read from a single sample in a study of PD-1 blockade in classical Hodgkin lymphoma. This table comes from immunoSEQ multiplex PCR, and its TCRdb copy is limited to in-frame clones, with some not included. The sample has roughly 60,000 clones, 90% seen once. Relapse after autologous stem cell transplantation occurred in every patient, and brentuximab vedotin exposure varied. The sample consisted of peripheral blood mononuclear cells (PBMCs), taken at baseline. The receptors come from a human donor with classical Hodgkin lymphoma.

The chain joins TRBV7-9 to TRBJ2-7; TRBD2 matches at 9 bases. The CDR3 has 16 amino acids. CDR1 SEHNR and CDR2 FQNEAQ come from the germline V gene (reference sequence). V trimming: 4 bases; J trimming: 2 bases; junction bases outside the gene matches: 9. The CDR3 coding sequence is TGTGCCAGCAGCTCCGGGTCCAGCGGGAGGCCCTACGAGCAGTACTTC. Protein: CASSSGSSGRPYEQYF. Full variable domain (rest looked up from reference TRBV7-9 and TRBJ2-7): DTGVSQNPRHKITKRGQNVTFRCDPISEHNRLYWYRQTLGQGPEFLTYFQNEAQLEKSRLLSDRFSAERPKGSFSTLEIQRTEQGDSAMYLCASSSGSSGRPYEQYFGPGTRLTVT.

The gene calls are TRBV19 and TRBJ2-4; weak D call: TRBD1 (6 bases). V gave up 8 bases and J gave up 5 bases, with 13 bases separating them. Germline values: CDR1 LNHDA, CDR2 SQIVND (reference sequence). CDR3 length equals 13 residues. CDR3 nucleotide sequence: TGTGCCAGTGGCAGGTGGACAGAAAACATTCAGTACTTC. Translation gives CASGRWTENIQYF.

This chain joins TRBV30 and TRBJ1-2; the D is unclear. V was shortened by 3 bases and J by 8 bases, with 10 bases between the two germline ends. From germline, CDR1 is GTSNPN and CDR2 SVGIG (reference sequence). The CDR3 extends over 11 amino acids. As DNA, the CDR3 is TGTGCCTGGAGGACGAGTGGAGGCTACACCTTC. Its translation: CAWRTSGGYTF.

This chain connects TRBV18 to TRBJ2-5, with D possibly TRBD2 on 5 matching bases. Germline values: CDR1 KGHSH, CDR2 LQKENI. The CDR3 consists of 13 residues. V was clipped by 5 bases and J by 3 bases, with 10 bases between them. CDR3 protein: CASSTTMEETQYF. As DNA, the CDR3 is TGTGCCAGCTCAACGACTATGGAAGAGACCCAGTACTTC.

The DNA of the CDR3 is TGCAGCGTTGAAGTCCCTCCCGGGACCCAGTACTTC. It is translated as CSVEVPPGTQYF. V gene TRBV29-1 combines with J gene TRBJ2-5; D gene ambiguous. V lost 1 base and J 7 bases, leaving 10 bases between the germline ends. CDR3 length equals 12 residues. The germline gives CDR1 SQVTM, CDR2 ANQGSEA.

In nucleotides, the CDR3 is TGTGCCAGCAGCGTCGCTGACAGTGCTAGCTCCTACGAGCAGTACTTC. As protein: CASSVADSASSYEQYF. The V gene is TRBV9, the J gene TRBJ2-7; the D gene is possibly TRBD1 (5 bases). The CDR3 contains 16 residues. Germline CDR1 reads SGDLS; CDR2 reads YYNGEE. Trimming removed 2 bases from V and 0 bases from J, with 15 bases in between. Filled out from reference TRBV9 and TRBJ2-7, the complete variable domain reads DSGVTQTPKHLITATGQRVTLRCSPRSGDLSVYWYQQSLDQGLQFLIQYYNGEERAKGNILERFSAQQFPDLHSELNLSSLELGDSALYFCASSVADSASSYEQYFGPGTRLTVT.

This clone was seen a handful of times. The chain combines TRBV5-1 with TRBJ1-1; TRBD1 is a possible D gene (6 bases). Germline V gene data show CDR1 as SGHRS and CDR2 as YFSETQ. CDR3 size: 13 residues. V dropped 3 bases and J dropped 3 bases, with 9 bases sitting between them. The CDR3 sequence: CASSSGGHTEAFF. In nucleotides, the CDR3 is TGCGCCAGCAGCTCGGGGGGCCACACTGAAGCTTTCTTT.

The rearrangement joins TRBV10-3 to TRBJ2-7, with 9 bases fitting TRBD2. This CDR3 has 17 residues. Germline V gene sequence: CDR1 ENHRY, CDR2 SYGVKD. V was clipped by 4 bases and J by 0 bases; unmatched bases: 10. CDR3 protein: CAISGGRGGLSSYEQYF. CDR3 coding DNA: TGTGCCATCAGTGGAGGGCGGGGGGGCCTGAGCTCCTACGAGCAGTACTTC.

V gene TRBV7-3 combines with J gene TRBJ1-2; no clear D gene. Germline CDR1 SGHTA, CDR2 FQGTGA. V lost 4 bases, J lost 8 bases, and 23 bases lay in between. The CDR3 spans 16 residues. CDR3 sequence (DNA): TGTGCCAGCAGCTCCCGTTGGGGTCTTCTAAGTAGCGGCTACACCTTC. Encoded protein: CASSSRWGLLSSGYTF. Full variable domain (outside the CDR3, taken from reference TRBV7-3 and TRBJ1-2): GAGVSQTPSNKVTEKGKYVELRCDPISGHTALYWYRQSLGQGPEFLIYFQGTGAADDSGLPNDRFFAVRPEGSVSTLKIQRTERGDSAVYLCASSSRWGLLSSGYTFGSGTRLTVV.

This sequence joins TRBV5-3 and TRBJ2-7, with 7 bases fitting TRBD2. TRBV5-3 is flagged as an ORF with uncertain function. V lost 1 base, J lost 0 bases, and 10 bases stayed unmatched. CDR3 size: 17 residues. This CDR3 reads CARSLFHPGLCSYEQYF. The CDR3 DNA reads as TGTGCCAGAAGCTTGTTTCACCCGGGACTATGCTCCTACGAGCAGTACTTC.

The chain joins TRBV6-6 to TRBJ1-1; the match to TRBD1 covers 7 bases. V was pared by 1 base and J by 1 base, with 6 bases of the junction left unmatched. The CDR3 is made up of 16 amino acids. CDR1 is MNHNY, CDR2 SVGAGI, per germline (reference sequence). In nucleotides, the CDR3 is TGTGCCAGCAGTTACTTAGGGGGCGCAGGGAACACTGAAGCTTTCTTT. This sequence encodes CASSYLGGAGNTEAFF.

V and J are TRBV2 and TRBJ2-2, with D possibly TRBD2 on 6 matching bases. This CDR3 contains 15 residues. Trimming stripped 3 bases from V and 7 bases from J, with 15 bases between. Germline V lookup: CDR1 SNHLY, CDR2 FYNNEI. Written as DNA, the CDR3 is TGTGCCAGCAGTGATGGGCTAGCGAGCAGCGGGGAGCTGTTTTTT. It specifies CASSDGLASSGELFF.

V gene TRBV10-3 combines with J gene TRBJ1-3; 7 bases line up with TRBD1. This CDR3 has 15 amino acids. V was pared by 3 bases and J by 0 bases, with 2 bases of the junction left unmatched. The germline V gene has CDR1 ENHRY and CDR2 SYGVKD. The CDR3 here is CAISESGGSGNTIYF. The CDR3 nucleotides read TGTGCCATCAGTGAATCAGGGGGCTCTGGAAACACCATATATTTT.

This rearrangement joins TRBV6-6 to TRBJ1-2; D is ambiguous. The germline V gene encodes CDR1 MNHNY and CDR2 SVGAGI (reference sequence). The V end was cut by 5 bases, the J end by 3 bases, with 19 bases between. This CDR3 contains 16 residues. The CDR3 here is CASSLSSGSSYYGYTF. DNA of the CDR3: TGTGCCAGCAGTCTCTCCTCGGGATCTAGCTACTATGGCTACACCTTC.

The V and J genes are TRBV5-1 and TRBJ2-6; no definite D call. V shed 5 bases and J shed 0 bases, with 15 bases lying between them. This CDR3 is built from 17 residues. The germline V gene encodes CDR1 SGHRS and CDR2 YFSETQ. The CDR3 loop reads CASSLLGLSSGANVLTF. The CDR3 nucleotides read TGCGCCAGCAGTCTTTTGGGCCTAAGCTCTGGGGCCAACGTCCTGACTTTC.

The V call is TRBV28, the J call TRBJ2-1; D is ambiguous. Germline loops: CDR1 MDHEN, CDR2 SYDVKM. This CDR3 has 15 amino acids. The ends were cut back, 3 bases at V and 3 bases at J, with 12 bases in the middle. In nucleotides, the CDR3 is TGTGCCAGCAGTTTTGGCTCCGTAGGCTACAATGAGCAGTTCTTC. This sequence encodes CASSFGSVGYNEQFF.

This rearrangement joins TRBV28 to TRBJ2-5; no definite D call. Per germline, CDR1 MDHEN and CDR2 SYDVKM. Trimming removed 3 bases at V and 2 bases at J, with 10 bases between. This CDR3 spans 14 amino acids. In DNA form, the CDR3 reads TGTGCCAGCAGTTTCAGGCATTTACAAGAGACCCAGTACTTC. Its translation: CASSFRHLQETQYF.

The chain links TRBV19 to TRBJ1-5, with TRBD1 matching over 11 bases. This CDR3 contains 14 residues. V shed 8 bases, J shed 6 bases, and the junction held 6 bases outside the gene matches. Looked up from germline, CDR1 is LNHDA and CDR2 is SQIVND (reference sequence). The CDR3 region has the DNA TGTGCCAGTCAGGACAGGGGGCAGGTTCAGCCCCAGCATTTT. Residues: CASQDRGQVQPQHF.